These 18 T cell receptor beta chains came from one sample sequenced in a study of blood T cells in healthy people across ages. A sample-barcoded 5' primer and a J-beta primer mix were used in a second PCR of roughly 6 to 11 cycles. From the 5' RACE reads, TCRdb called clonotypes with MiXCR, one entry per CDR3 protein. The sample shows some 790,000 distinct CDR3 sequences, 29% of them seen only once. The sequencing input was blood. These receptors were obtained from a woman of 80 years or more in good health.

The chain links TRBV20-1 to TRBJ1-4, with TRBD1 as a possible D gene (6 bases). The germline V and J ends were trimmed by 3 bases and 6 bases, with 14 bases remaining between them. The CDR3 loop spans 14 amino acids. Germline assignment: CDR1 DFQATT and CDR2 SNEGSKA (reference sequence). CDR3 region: CSASPGQSDEKLFF. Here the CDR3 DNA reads TGCAGTGCTAGCCCCGGACAGAGTGATGAAAAACTGTTTTTT.

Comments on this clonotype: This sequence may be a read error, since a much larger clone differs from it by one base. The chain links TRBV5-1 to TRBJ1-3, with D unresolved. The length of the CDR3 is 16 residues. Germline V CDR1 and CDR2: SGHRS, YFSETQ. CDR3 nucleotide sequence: TGCGCCAGCAGCTTGGCCGAGGGAATCTCTGGAAACACCACATATTTT. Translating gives CASSLAEGISGNTTYF.

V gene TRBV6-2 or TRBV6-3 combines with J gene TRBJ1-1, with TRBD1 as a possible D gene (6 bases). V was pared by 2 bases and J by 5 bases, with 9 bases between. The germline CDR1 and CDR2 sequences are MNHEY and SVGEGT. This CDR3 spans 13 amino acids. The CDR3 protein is CASSYIGGTEAFF. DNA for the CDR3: TGTGCCAGCAGTTACATAGGGGGGACTGAAGCTTTCTTT.

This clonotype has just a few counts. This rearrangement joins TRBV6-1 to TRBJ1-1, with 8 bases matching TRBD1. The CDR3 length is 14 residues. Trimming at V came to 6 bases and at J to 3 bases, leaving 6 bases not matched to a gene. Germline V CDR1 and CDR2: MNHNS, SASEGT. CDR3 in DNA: TGTGCCAGCAGACCCCAGGGGGCGGACACTGAAGCTTTCTTT. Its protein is CASRPQGADTEAFF.

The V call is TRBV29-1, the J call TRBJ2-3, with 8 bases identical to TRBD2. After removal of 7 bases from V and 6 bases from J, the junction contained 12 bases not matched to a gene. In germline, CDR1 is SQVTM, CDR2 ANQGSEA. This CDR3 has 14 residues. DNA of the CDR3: TGCAGCGCCTCGGGGGGGAAAGGGGCCGATACGCAGTATTTT. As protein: CSASGGKGADTQYF.

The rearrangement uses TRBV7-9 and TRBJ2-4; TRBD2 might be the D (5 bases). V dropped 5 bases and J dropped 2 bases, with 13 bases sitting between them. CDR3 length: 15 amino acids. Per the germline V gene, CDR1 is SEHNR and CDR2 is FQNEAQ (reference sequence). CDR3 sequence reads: CASSPGNPTKNIQYF. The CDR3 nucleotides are TGTGCCAGCAGCCCCGGGAACCCGACCAAAAACATTCAGTACTTC.

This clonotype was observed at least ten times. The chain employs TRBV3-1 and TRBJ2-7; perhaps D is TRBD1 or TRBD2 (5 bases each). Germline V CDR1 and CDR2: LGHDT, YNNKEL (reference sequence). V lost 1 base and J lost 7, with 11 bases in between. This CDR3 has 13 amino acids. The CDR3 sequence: CASSQVWDGEQYF. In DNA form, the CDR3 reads TGTGCCAGCAGCCAAGTATGGGACGGAGAGCAGTACTTC.

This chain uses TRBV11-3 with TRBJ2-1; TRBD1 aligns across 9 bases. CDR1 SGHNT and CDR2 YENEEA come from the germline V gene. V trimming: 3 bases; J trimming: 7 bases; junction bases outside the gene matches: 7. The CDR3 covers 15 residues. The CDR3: CASSLRGQGGNEQFF. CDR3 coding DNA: TGTGCCAGCAGCTTGAGGGGACAGGGAGGGAATGAGCAGTTCTTC.

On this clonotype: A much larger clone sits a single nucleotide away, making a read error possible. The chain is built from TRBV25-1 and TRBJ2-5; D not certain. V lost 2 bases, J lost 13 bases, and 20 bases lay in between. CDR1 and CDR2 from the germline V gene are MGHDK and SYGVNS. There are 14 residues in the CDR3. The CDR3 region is CASSEPARYYERYF. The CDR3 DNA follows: TGTGCCAGCAGTGAACCCGCAAGATACTACGAGCGGTACTTC. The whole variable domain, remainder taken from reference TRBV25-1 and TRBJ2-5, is EADIYQTPRYLVIGTGKKITLECSQTMGHDKMYWYQQDPGMELHLIHYSYGVNSTEKGDLSSESTVSRIRTEHFPLTLESARPSHTSQYLCASSEPARYYERYFGPGTRLLVL.

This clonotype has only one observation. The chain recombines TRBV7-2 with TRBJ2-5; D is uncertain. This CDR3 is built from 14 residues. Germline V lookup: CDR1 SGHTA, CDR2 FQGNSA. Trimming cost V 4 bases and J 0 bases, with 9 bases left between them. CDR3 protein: CASSSMSYQETQYF. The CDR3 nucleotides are TGTGCCAGCAGCTCAATGTCGTACCAAGAGACCCAGTACTTC. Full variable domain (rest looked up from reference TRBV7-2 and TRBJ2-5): GAGVSQSPSNKVTEKGKDVELRCDPISGHTALYWYRQSLGQGLEFLIYFQGNSAPDKSGLPSDRFSAERTGGSVSTLTIQRTQQEDSAVYLCASSSMSYQETQYFGPGTRLLVL.

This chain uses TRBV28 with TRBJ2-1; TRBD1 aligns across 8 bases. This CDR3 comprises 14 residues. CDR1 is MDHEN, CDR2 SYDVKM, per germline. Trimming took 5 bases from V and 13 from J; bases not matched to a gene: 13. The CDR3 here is CASSPGTGKETQFF. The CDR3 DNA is TGTGCCAGCAGTCCCGGGACAGGAAAAGAGACCCAGTTCTTC.

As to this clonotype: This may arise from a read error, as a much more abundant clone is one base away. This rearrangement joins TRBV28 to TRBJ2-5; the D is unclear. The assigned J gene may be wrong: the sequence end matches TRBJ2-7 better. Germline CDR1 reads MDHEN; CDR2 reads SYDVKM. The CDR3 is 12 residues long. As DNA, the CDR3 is TGTGCCAGCAGTCATGTTCCGCGCGAGCAGTACTTC. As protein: CASSHVPREQYF.

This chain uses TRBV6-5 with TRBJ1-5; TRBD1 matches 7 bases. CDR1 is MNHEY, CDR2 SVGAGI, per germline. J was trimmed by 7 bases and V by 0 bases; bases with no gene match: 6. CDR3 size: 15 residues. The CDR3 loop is CASSYSYRGQQPQHF. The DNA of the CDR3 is TGTGCCAGCAGTTACTCGTACAGGGGTCAGCAGCCCCAGCATTTT.

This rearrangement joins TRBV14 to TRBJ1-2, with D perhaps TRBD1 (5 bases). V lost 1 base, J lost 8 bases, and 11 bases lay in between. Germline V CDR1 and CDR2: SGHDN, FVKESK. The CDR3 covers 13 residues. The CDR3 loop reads CASSQVLGTGYTF. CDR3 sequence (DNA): TGTGCCAGCAGCCAAGTTCTAGGGACCGGCTACACCTTC.

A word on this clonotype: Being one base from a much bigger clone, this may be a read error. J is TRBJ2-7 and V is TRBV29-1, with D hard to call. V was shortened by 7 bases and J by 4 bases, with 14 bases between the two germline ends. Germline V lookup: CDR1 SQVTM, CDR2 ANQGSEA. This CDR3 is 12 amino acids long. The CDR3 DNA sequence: TGCAGCGGTGCCGTGGGCCTATACGAGCAGTACTTC. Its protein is CSGAVGLYEQYF.

In DNA form, the CDR3 reads TGTGCCAGTGGCTCCCGGGGGGCAGATACGCAGTATTTT. Amino acid sequence: CASGSRGADTQYF. The chain links TRBV7-8 to TRBJ2-3, with 7 bases aligning to TRBD2. Germline values: CDR1 SGHVS, CDR2 FQNEAQ. V lost 9 bases and J lost 4; bases outside the gene matches: 7. This CDR3 contains 13 residues.

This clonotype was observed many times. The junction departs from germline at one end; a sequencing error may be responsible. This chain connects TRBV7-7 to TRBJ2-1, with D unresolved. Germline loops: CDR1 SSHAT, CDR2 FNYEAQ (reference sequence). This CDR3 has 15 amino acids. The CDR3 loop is CASSFSHESYNEQFF. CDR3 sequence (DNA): TGTGCTAGCAGCTTTAGCCACGAATCCTACAATGAGCAGTTCTTC.

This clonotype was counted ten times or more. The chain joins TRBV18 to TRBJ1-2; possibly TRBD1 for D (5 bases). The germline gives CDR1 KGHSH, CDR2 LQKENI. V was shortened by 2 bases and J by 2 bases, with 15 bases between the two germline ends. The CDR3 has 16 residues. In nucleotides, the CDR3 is TGTGCCAGCTCACCAATAGGGACCCCTCCGAACTATGGCTACACCTTC. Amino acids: CASSPIGTPPNYGYTF.